This TCR beta chain was sequenced during a study of T cells in Graves' hyperthyroidism and ophthalmopathy. Study-level points and caveats: Ophthalmopathy cases were set apart from stable hyperthyroidism by a 13 V-J model.

This clonotype was seen at least ten times. Its target is unknown. The CDR3 regions of TCR beta were amplified from RNA transcripts. In the first-round RT-PCR of the TCR CDR3, the HTBI primer set was used. TCRdb re-called the multiplex PCR reads through MiXCR, storing one row per CDR3 protein. The data contain roughly 700,000 distinct CDR3 sequences, approximately 15% of them singletons. This clonotype was sampled from a middle-aged man with Graves' hyperthyroidism. Sequences were obtained from blood.

CDR3 coding DNA: TGTGCCAGCACCCAGGGGAAACTTTTAACCGGGGAGCTGTTTTTT. Its protein product is CASTQGKLLTGELFF. V gene TRBV2 combines with J gene TRBJ2-2; TRBD1 might be the D (6 bases). Germline V lookup: CDR1 SNHLY, CDR2 FYNNEI. V lost 7 bases, J lost 5 bases, and 17 bases lay in between. The CDR3 sequence is 15 residues long.